These T cell receptor beta chains were read from a single sample in a study of identical twins. One entry per CDR3 protein results from TCRdb running MiXCR on the 5' RACE reads. Found here are 1.5 million to 2 million distinct CDR3 sequences, around a third of them singletons; the top ten hold 0.25% to 0.3%. The source material was cord blood. All receptors derive from a newborn girl in good health. Each CDR3 is given with its conserved first and last residue. Fields, in order: clone size, V gene, D gene, J gene, CDR3 DNA, CDR3 protein. The D gene is left open where the match is weak. Expanded clones get a size class; other rows say once, few or many, or leave the size out.

-	TRBV27	-	TRBJ2-2	TGTGCCAGCAGTTTTGTGGCAGGGTGGACCGGGGAGCTGTTTTTT	CASSFVAGWTGELFF
-	TRBV6-1	-	TRBJ1-1	TGTGCCAGCAGTGATAGGATCAGGGGTAAGGTGTGCAGGAGGGGGTCTAGCACTGAAGCTTTCTTT	CASSDRIRGKVCRRGSSTEAFF
many	TRBV12-3/TRBV12-4	TRBD1	TRBJ2-4	TGTGCCAGCAGTTTAGCCGGGACAGGGAAAAACATTCAGTACTTC	CASSLAGTGKNIQYF
-	TRBV14	-	TRBJ2-1	TGTGCCAGCAGCCAGATGGAACTAGGGCACAATGAGCAGTTCTTC	CASSQMELGHNEQFF
-	TRBV14	TRBD1	TRBJ1-2	TGTGCCAGCAGCCAAGGGACAGGGGGCTACTATGGCTACACCTTC	CASSQGTGGYYGYTF
few	TRBV2	TRBD2	TRBJ2-5	TGTGCCAGCCGGGGAGGGTCTCCAGAGACCCAGTACTTC	CASRGGSPETQYF
few	TRBV2	-	TRBJ2-1	TGCGTGGGGGGCCGGACCAATGAGCAGTTCTTC	CVGGRTNEQFF
few	TRBV3-1	TRBD1	TRBJ1-2	TGTGCCAGCAGCCAAGGACAGGGGTCGAGCTACACCTTC	CASSQGQGSSYTF
few	TRBV6-9	-	TRBJ2-7	TGTGCCAGCAGTTATCCCCGACTGTGCGAGCAGTACTTC	CASSYPRLCEQYF
-	TRBV20-1	-	TRBJ2-4	TGCAGTGCTAGGGCGGGGGCCTACAATGAGCAGTACTTC	CSARAGAYNEQYF
-	TRBV6-1	TRBD1	TRBJ2-7	TGTGCCAGCAGAGAGGGACAGATAGGGTACAATGAGCAGTACTTC	CASREGQIGYNEQYF
-	TRBV7-2	-	TRBJ2-3	TGTGCCAACAGCTTAGTCCGGGGGCCAGCCACAGATACGCAGTATTTT	CANSLVRGPATDTQYF
-	TRBV6-5	-	TRBJ2-1	TGTGCCAGCAGTTCTATCCGAATCGTAGATGGTGAGCAGTTCTTC	CASSSIRIVDGEQFF
-	TRBV4-2	TRBD1	TRBJ1-3	TGTGCCAGCAGCCAAGATCAGGACAGGTGGATCGCTAGCGGCACCATATATTTT	CASSQDQDRWIASGTIYF
-	TRBV7-2	TRBD1	TRBJ1-2	TGTGCCAGCAGCTTGGAGCCGGGACAGGGGTATGGCTACACCTTC	CASSLEPGQGYGYTF
-	TRBV20-1	-	TRBJ1-6	TGCAGTGCTCCCGGGGCCCTGGGTTTGGTTTCACCCCTCCACTTT	CSAPGALGLVSPLHF
few	TRBV2	TRBD1	TRBJ1-2	TGTGCCAGCAGGGATGGGACAGGGGGCGGCTACACCTTC	CASRDGTGGGYTF
many	TRBV12-5	TRBD2	TRBJ2-3	TGTGCTAGTGGCACCGGTCTAGCGGGGACAGATACGCAGTATTTT	CASGTGLAGTDTQYF
-	TRBV6-1	-	TRBJ1-2	TGTGCCAGCAGTGAAATATGGCTTAACTATGGCTACACCTTC	CASSEIWLNYGYTF
-	TRBV2	-	TRBJ2-7	TGTGCCAGCAGTCCAAGTAGGCTCCGGGACTCTTCATACGAGCAGTACTTC	CASSPSRLRDSSYEQYF
few	TRBV27	TRBD1	TRBJ1-5	TGTGCCAGCAGTTTAAGTTTTCCGAGACAGGGGGTCTTTAGCAATCAGCCCCAGCATTTT	CASSLSFPRQGVFSNQPQHF
-	TRBV7-2	TRBD1	TRBJ1-1	TGTGCCAGCAGTTTCATTTGGACAGGACCCCTGAACACTGAAGCTTTCTTT	CASSFIWTGPLNTEAFF
few	TRBV3-1	-	TRBJ2-1	TGTGCCAGCAGCCACGGCGGGACCTACAATGAGCAGTTCTTC	CASSHGGTYNEQFF
-	TRBV7-9	-	TRBJ2-1	TGTGCCAGCAGCTTAGTAGGCAGGAGCTCCTACGATGAGCAGTTCTTC	CASSLVGRSSYDEQFF
few	TRBV24-1	-	TRBJ2-5	TGTGCCACCACTATGAGGGGGGGAGAGACCCAGTACTTC	CATTMRGGETQYF
-	TRBV4-2	-	TRBJ1-1	TGTGCCAGCAGCCAAGATCCGGGCGGAGCCTTGAACACTGAAGCTTTCTTT	CASSQDPGGALNTEAFF
few	TRBV5-1	-	TRBJ2-7	TGCGCCAGCAGCTTGAACGGGCGGGAAGTCGAGCAGTACTTC	CASSLNGREVEQYF
-	TRBV29-1	-	TRBJ1-1	TGCAGCGTTGGGGACCCTGAAGCTTTCTTT	CSVGDPEAFF
-	TRBV11-2	-	TRBJ1-1	TGTGCCAGCAGCTCCTTACAGCACACTGAAGCTTTCTTT	CASSSLQHTEAFF
few	TRBV14	-	TRBJ1-5	TGTGCCAGCAGCCAATCCGTGTATAGCAATCAGCCCCAGCATTTT	CASSQSVYSNQPQHF
-	TRBV3-1	-	TRBJ2-7	TGTGCCAGCAGCAACCCCATGGGCGAGCAGTACTTC	CASSNPMGEQYF
many	TRBV10-3	-	TRBJ2-3	TGTGCCATCAGTGAGTCGAACGTTCCCTTTAAAGATACGCAGTATTTT	CAISESNVPFKDTQYF
few	TRBV3-1	-	TRBJ1-2	TGTGCCAGCAGCCAACCGGGACCGATTTATGGCTACACCTTC	CASSQPGPIYGYTF
-	TRBV14	-	TRBJ2-5	TGTGCCAGCAGCCAACTCCGGCTGGAGACCCAGTACTTC	CASSQLRLETQYF
few	TRBV20-1	TRBD2	TRBJ2-7	TGCAGTGCCTTTAGCGGGGACCACTACGAGCAGTACTTC	CSAFSGDHYEQYF
-	TRBV2	-	TRBJ1-2	TGTGCCAGCAGTGAATTTCGGGGAACTGGCTACACCTTC	CASSEFRGTGYTF
few	TRBV3-1	-	TRBJ1-6	TGTGCCAGCAGCCAAGAAGAGGGTTTGTCTTCACCCCTCCACTTT	CASSQEEGLSSPLHF
few	TRBV5-1	-	TRBJ2-1	TGCGCCAGCAGCCTACCGGGACTTCACCTTTACAATGAGCAGTTCTTC	CASSLPGLHLYNEQFF
-	TRBV4-1	-	TRBJ1-4	TGCGCCAGCAGCCAAGACTCCGGAAGGAATGAAAAACTGTTTTTT	CASSQDSGRNEKLFF
-	TRBV7-2	TRBD1	TRBJ2-5	TGTGCCAGCAGCTTGGACAGCAGGGGGAACCAAGAGACCCAGTACTTC	CASSLDSRGNQETQYF
few	TRBV21-1	-	TRBJ1-2	TGTGCCAGCAGCAAAGAGACAGGGGATGGCTACACCTTC	CASSKETGDGYTF
-	TRBV29-1	-	TRBJ2-3	TGCAGCGATAGTTATACGCAGTATTTT	CSDSYTQYF